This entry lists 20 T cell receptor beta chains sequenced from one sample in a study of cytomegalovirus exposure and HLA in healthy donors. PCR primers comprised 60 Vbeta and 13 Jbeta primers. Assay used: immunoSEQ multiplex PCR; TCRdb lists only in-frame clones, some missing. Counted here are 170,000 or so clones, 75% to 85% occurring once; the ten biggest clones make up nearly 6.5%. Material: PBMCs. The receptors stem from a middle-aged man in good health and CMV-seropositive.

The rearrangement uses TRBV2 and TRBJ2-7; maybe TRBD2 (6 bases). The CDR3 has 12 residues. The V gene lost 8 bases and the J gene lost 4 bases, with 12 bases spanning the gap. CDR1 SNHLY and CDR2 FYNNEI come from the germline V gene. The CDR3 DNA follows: TGTGCCAGCTCCGGGAGTAGGTACGAGCAGTACGTC. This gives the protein CASSGSRYEQYV.

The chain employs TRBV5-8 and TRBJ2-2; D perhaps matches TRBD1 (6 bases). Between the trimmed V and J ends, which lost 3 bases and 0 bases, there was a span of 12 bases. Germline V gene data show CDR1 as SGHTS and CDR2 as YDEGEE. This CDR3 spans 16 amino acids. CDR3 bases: TGTGCCAGCAGCTCGGCCGGGACATCGAACACCGGGGAGCTGTTTTTT. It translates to CASSSAGTSNTGELFF.

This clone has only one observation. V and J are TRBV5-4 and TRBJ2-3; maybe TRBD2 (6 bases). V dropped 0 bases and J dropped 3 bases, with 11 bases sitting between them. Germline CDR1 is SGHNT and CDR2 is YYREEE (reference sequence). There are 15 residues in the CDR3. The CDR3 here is CASSLGRDLTDTQYF. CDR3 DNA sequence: TGTGCCAGCAGCTTGGGCAGGGACTTAACAGATACGCAGTATTTT.

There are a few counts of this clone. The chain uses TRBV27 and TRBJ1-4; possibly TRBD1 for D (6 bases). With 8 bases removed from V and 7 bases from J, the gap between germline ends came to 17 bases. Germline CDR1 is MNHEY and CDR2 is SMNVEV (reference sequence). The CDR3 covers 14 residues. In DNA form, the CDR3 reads TGTGCCAGCGGGTCGGGGGCGGGGGGTGAAAAACTGTTTTTT. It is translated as CASGSGAGGEKLFF.

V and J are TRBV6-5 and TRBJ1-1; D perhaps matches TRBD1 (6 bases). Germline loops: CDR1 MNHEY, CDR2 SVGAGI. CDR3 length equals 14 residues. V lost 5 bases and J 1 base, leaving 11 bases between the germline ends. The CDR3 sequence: CASSEGGRNTEAFF. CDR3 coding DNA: TGTGCCAGCAGTGAAGGGGGACGGAACACTGAAGCTTTCTTT.

CDR3 region: CASSSQSFNEKLFF. For the CDR3, the DNA is TGTGCCAGCAGCTCCCAGTCTTTTAATGAAAAACTGTTTTTT. This sequence joins TRBV7-8 and TRBJ1-4; D gene uncertain. V dropped 4 bases and J dropped 4 bases, with 10 bases sitting between them. The CDR3 length is 14 residues. Germline assignment: CDR1 SGHVS and CDR2 FQNEAQ.

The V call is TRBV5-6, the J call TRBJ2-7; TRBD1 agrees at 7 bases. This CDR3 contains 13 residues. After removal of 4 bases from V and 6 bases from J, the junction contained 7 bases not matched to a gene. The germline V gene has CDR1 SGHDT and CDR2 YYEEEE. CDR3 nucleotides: TGTGCCAGCAGCCCGCGGACAGGAAGCGAGCAGTACGTC. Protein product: CASSPRTGSEQYV.

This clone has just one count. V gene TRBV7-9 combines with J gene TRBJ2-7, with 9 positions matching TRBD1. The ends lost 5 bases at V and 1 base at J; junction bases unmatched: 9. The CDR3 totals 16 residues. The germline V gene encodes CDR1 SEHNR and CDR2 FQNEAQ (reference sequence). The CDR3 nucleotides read TGTGCCAGCAGCGTCATTCAGACAGGGGGGTCCTACGAGCAGTACTTC. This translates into CASSVIQTGGSYEQYF.

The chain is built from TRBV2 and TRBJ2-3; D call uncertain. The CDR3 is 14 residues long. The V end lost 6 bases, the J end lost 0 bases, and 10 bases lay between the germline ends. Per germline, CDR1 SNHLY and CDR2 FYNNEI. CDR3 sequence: CASRATTSTDTQYF. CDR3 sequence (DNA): TGTGCCAGCAGGGCGACAACTAGCACAGATACGCAGTATTTT.

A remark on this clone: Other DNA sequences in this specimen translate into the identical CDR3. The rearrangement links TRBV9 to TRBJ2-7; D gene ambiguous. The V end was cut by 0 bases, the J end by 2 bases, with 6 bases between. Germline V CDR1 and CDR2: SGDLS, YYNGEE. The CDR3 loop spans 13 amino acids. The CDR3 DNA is TGTGCCAGCAGCGTAGGCGTAGCCTACGAGCAGTACTTC. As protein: CASSVGVAYEQYF.

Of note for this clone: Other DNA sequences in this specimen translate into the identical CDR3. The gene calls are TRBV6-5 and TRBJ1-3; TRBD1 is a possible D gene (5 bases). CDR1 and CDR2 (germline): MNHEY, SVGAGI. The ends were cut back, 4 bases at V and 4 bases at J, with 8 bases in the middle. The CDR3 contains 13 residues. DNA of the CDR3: TGTGCCAGCAGTTTGGGGGGGGGAAACACCATATATTTT. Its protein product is CASSLGGGNTIYF.

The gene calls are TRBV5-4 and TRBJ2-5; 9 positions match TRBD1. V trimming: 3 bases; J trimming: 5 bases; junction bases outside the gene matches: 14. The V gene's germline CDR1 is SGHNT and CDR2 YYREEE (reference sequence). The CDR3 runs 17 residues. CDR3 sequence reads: CASSSTGTGRSGETQYF. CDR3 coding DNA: TGTGCCAGCAGCTCAACCGGGACAGGGAGGTCGGGGGAGACCCAGTACTTC.

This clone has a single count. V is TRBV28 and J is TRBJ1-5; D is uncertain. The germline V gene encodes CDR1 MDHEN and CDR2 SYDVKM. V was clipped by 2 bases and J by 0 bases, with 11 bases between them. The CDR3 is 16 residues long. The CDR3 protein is CASSLRPGYSNQPQHF. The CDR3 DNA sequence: TGTGCCAGCAGTTTAAGGCCAGGCTATAGCAATCAGCCCCAGCATTTT. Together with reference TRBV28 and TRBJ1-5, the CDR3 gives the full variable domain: DVKVTQSSRYLVKRTGEKVFLECVQDMDHENMFWYRQDPGLGLRLIYFSYDVKMKEKGDIPEGYSVSREKKERFSLILESASTNQTSMYLCASSLRPGYSNQPQHFGDGTRLSIL.

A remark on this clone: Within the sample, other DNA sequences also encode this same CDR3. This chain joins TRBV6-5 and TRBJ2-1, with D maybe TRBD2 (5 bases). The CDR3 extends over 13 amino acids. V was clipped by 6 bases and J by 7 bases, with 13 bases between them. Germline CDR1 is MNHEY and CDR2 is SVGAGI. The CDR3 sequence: CASSFSPGNEQFF. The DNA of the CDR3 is TGTGCCAGCAGCTTCAGTCCGGGGAATGAGCAGTTCTTC.

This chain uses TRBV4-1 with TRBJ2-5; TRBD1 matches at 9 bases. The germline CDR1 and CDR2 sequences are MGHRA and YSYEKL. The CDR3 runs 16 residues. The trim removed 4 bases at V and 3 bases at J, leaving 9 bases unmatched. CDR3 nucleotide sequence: TGCGCCAGCAGCCCATCCGGGACAGGGTGGGAAGAGACCCAGTACTTC. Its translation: CASSPSGTGWEETQYF.

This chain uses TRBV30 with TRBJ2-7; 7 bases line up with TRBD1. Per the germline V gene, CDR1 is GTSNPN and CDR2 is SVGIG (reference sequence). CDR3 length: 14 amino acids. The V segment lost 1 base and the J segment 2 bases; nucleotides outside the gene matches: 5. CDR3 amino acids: CAWSAGTVTYEQYV. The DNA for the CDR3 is TGTGCCTGGAGTGCCGGGACAGTAACCTACGAGCAGTACGTC.

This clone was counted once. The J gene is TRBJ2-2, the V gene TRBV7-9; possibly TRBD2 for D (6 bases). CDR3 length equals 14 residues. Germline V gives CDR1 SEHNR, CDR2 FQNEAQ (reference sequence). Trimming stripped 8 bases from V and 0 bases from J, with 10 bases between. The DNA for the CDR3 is TGTGCCAGCTCAGGAGGGACGAACACCGGGGAGCTGTTTTTT. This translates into CASSGGTNTGELFF.

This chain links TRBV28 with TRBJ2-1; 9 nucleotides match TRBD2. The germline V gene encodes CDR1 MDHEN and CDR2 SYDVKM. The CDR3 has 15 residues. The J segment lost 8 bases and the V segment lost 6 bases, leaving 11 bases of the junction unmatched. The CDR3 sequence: CASSPTGLADHEQFF. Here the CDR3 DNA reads TGTGCCAGCAGCCCCACGGGACTAGCCGACCATGAGCAGTTCTTC.

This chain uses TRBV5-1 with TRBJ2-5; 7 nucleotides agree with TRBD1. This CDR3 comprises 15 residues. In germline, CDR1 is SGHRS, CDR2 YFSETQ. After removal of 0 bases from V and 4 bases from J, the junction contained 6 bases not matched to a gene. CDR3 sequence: CASSLDVQGRETQYF. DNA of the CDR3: TGCGCCAGCAGCTTGGATGTACAGGGGAGAGAGACCCAGTACTTC.

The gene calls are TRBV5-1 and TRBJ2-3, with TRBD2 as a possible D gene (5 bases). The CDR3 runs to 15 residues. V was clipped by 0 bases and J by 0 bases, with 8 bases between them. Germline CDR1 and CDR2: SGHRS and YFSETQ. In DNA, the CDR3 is TGCGCCAGCAGCTTGGTGGGAGCTAGCACAGATACGCAGTATTTT. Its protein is CASSLVGASTDTQYF.